The present TCR beta chain was sequenced within a study of blood T cell repertoires in COVID-19. Turning to the study itself: Sources were T cells, B-cell-depleted T cells, or PBMCs; the material itself was cDNA or gDNA.

V dropped 4 bases and J dropped 0 bases, with 10 bases sitting between them. This CDR3 contains 14 residues. Germline V gene sequence: CDR1 SGHNT, CDR2 YYREEE (reference sequence). About this clone: Distinct nucleotide sequences in the sample also encode this CDR3.

Study members were between about 18 and 100 years old and lived in about two dozen US regions. Clinical history reported by participants formed the basis on which cohorts were assigned. Method: immunoSEQ multiplex PCR; TCRdb's copy keeps in-frame clones and lacks some. Among roughly 140,000 clones listed, roughly 84% were seen once. This sequence joins TRBV5-4 and TRBJ2-5; D perhaps matches TRBD2 (6 bases). The specimen was PBMCs or T cells enriched from blood (not recorded which). This receptor was taken from a woman aged 50 to 60 who had been exposed to COVID-19. CDR3 nucleotides: TGTGCCAGCAGCCCCGGGGGTTACCAAGAGACCCAGTACTTC. Translated, it gives CASSPGGYQETQYF.